The sequence of this T cell receptor beta chain was determined in a study of identical twins. This clonotype was counted a few times. The CDR3 is 19 amino acids. V was clipped by 3 bases and J by 2 bases; unmatched bases: 12. The germline gives CDR1 LNHNV, CDR2 YYDKDF (reference sequence). A single record per CDR3 protein comes from TCRdb applying MiXCR to the 5' RACE reads. Of some 1,700,000 distinct CDR3 sequences in the sample, around 33% are singletons; the top ten hold 0.25% to 0.3%. The genes are TRBV15 and TRBJ2-3, with 12 bases lining up with TRBD2. What was sequenced was cord blood. The source of this sequence is a newborn girl in good health. The CDR3 DNA follows: TGTGCCACCAGCAGCCAAACTAGCGGGAGGATGTGGTCCACAGATACGCAGTATTTT. This encodes CATSSQTSGRMWSTDTQYF.